These 5 T cell receptor beta chains came from one sample sequenced in a study of OX40 agonist ivuxolimab in advanced cancers. Library preparation used the immunoSEQ multiplex PCR assay. TCRdb stores this immuneACCESS table with in-frame sequences only. Part of the clones is absent; in the studies checked, under half of the shortfall reflects unresolved V genes, and no reason is known for the rest. This sample has roughly 25,000 clones in its table, and about 87% of those were observed once. The ten top clones hold roughly a fifth of the sample. The material was CD4+ or CD8+ T cells sorted from blood, obtained in a trial of the OX40 agonist ivuxolimab. The origin of the receptors is an adult with an advanced solid tumor such as melanoma, head and neck, liver or kidney cancer.

V usage is TRBV14 and J usage is TRBJ1-1; D is perhaps TRBD1 (6 bases). Trimming removed 0 bases at V and 3 bases at J, with 11 bases between. CDR3 length: 15 residues. Germline assignment: CDR1 SGHDN and CDR2 FVKESK. CDR3 DNA: TGTGCCAGCAGCCAAGAATGGGGGCCTTACACTGAAGCTTTCTTT. It yields the protein CASSQEWGPYTEAFF.

The V call is TRBV15, the J call TRBJ2-1; D assignment may be TRBD1 or TRBD2 (5 bases each). V was trimmed by 4 bases and J by 6 bases, leaving 13 bases between them. CDR1 is LNHNV and CDR2 is YYDKDF in the germline V gene (reference sequence). The CDR3 sequence is 14 residues long. CDR3 in amino acids: CATSIFRGSNEQFF. DNA for the CDR3: TGTGCCACCAGCATCTTTCGGGGCAGCAATGAGCAGTTCTTC.

The rearrangement links TRBV5-6 to TRBJ2-7; 10 bases align to TRBD2. The germline V gene has CDR1 SGHDT and CDR2 YYEEEE. V lost 3 bases, J lost 2 bases, and 11 bases stayed unmatched. The CDR3 contains 17 residues. The DNA for the CDR3 is TGTGCCAGCAGCTCGCCGGGACTAGCGCTGAAAGCCTACGAGCAGTACTTC. This encodes CASSSPGLALKAYEQYF.

This clone appeared a few times. The chain employs TRBV9 and TRBJ1-1; no clear D gene. Per the germline V gene, CDR1 is SGDLS and CDR2 is YYNGEE. V shed 0 bases and J shed 4 bases, with 7 bases lying between them. The CDR3 loop spans 13 amino acids. Written as DNA, the CDR3 is TGTGCCAGCAGCGTAGGGGGTAGCACTGAAGCTTTCTTT. It codes for CASSVGGSTEAFF.

The sample holds one count of this clone. The rearrangement links TRBV7-9 to TRBJ2-2; TRBD1 matches 8 bases. Germline V gene lookup returns CDR1 SEHNR and CDR2 FQNEAQ (reference sequence). V trimming: 2 bases; J trimming: 7 bases; junction bases outside the gene matches: 3. CDR3 size: 14 residues. The CDR3 sequence: CASSLTGGSGELFF. In DNA form, the CDR3 reads TGTGCCAGCAGCTTAACAGGGGGAAGCGGGGAGCTGTTTTTT.